The T cell receptor beta chain under discussion was sequenced for a study of cytomegalovirus exposure and HLA in healthy donors. PCR used 60 Vbeta primers and 13 Jbeta primers. The table came from immunoSEQ multiplex PCR; TCRdb's copy has only in-frame clones and leaves some out. The repertoire has fewer than 110,000 clones, more than 80% of them found once; the top ten carry about 3.9%. This clone was seen a handful of times. After removal of 2 bases from V and 7 bases from J, the junction contained 7 bases not matched to a gene. CDR1 is SNHLY, CDR2 FYNNEI, per germline. There are 15 residues in the CDR3.

This clonotype was sampled from a man under 40 in good health and CMV-seronegative. The V call is TRBV2, the J call TRBJ1-4, with 7 bases identical to TRBD1. The specimen sequenced was PBMCs. The CDR3 nucleotides read TGTGCCAGCAGTGAATTAGGGGGCTTAGGTGAAAAACTGTTTTTT. This codes for CASSELGGLGEKLFF.